This entry is about one T cell receptor beta chain. CDR3 length equals 14 residues. The V segment lost 0 bases and the J segment 9 bases; nucleotides outside the gene matches: 4. The germline V gene has CDR1 SGDLS and CDR2 YYNGEE. The sample belongs to a study of blood T cell repertoires in COVID-19. The protocol was immunoSEQ multiplex PCR, while the TCRdb copy is restricted to in-frame clones and leaves out a portion. The profile shows about 200,000 clones, almost 90% of them singletons. Sequencing was carried out using peripheral blood. The chain uses TRBV9 and TRBJ1-5, with 9 positions matching TRBD1. The clonotype comes from a man aged 50 to 59 with acute or convalescent COVID-19. The DNA for the CDR3 is TGTGCCAGCAGCGTAGAGGGACAGGGACCGCCCCAGCATTTT. It is translated as CASSVEGQGPPQHF.